Presented here are 16 T cell receptor beta chains from one specimen sequenced in a study of type 1 regulatory T cells. TCRdb independently ran MiXCR on the reads; one entry per CDR3 protein. The sample yields 60,000 to 80,000 distinct CDR3 sequences, approximately 64% seen once. Their antigens remain unidentified. The sequencing input was cultured T cells, either the whole culture or a sorted T cell fraction (not recorded which). The subset is: Tr1-enriched cell product generated in vitro against host alloantigens. The receptors shown here come from a human donor in good health.

The rearrangement joins TRBV12-3 or TRBV12-4 to TRBJ2-1; D unresolved. Trimming cost V 1 base and J 5 bases, with 6 bases left between them. The CDR3 is 13 residues long. The CDR3, as DNA: TGTGCCAGCAGTTTAGGTAGGGACAATGAGCAGTTCTTC. It encodes CASSLGRDNEQFF.

The chain is built from TRBV7-2 and TRBJ2-5; no firm D call. The V and J ends lost 6 bases and 4 bases respectively, with 15 bases between them. The germline V gene has CDR1 SGHTA and CDR2 FQGNSA. This CDR3 has 14 residues. This chain's CDR3 is CASSKPPSGETQYF. The CDR3 coding sequence is TGTGCCAGCAGTAAGCCCCCCTCGGGAGAGACCCAGTACTTC. The full variable domain, completed using reference TRBV7-2 and TRBJ2-5, is GAGVSQSPSNKVTEKGKDVELRCDPISGHTALYWYRQSLGQGLEFLIYFQGNSAPDKSGLPSDRFSAERTGGSVSTLTIQRTQQEDSAVYLCASSKPPSGETQYFGPGTRLLVL.

The CDR3 DNA sequence: TGTGCCAGCAGCCAAGCCTTAGGGAACACCGGGGAGCTGTTTTTT. Protein: CASSQALGNTGELFF. V usage is TRBV14 and J usage is TRBJ2-2; D remains ambiguous. Germline CDR1 and CDR2: SGHDN and FVKESK. Trimming stripped 1 base from V and 1 base from J, with 7 bases between. CDR3 length: 15 amino acids.

This chain joins TRBV6-1 and TRBJ2-5, with 8 bases identical to TRBD2. CDR3 length: 16 amino acids. The V and J ends lost 6 bases and 1 base, in that order; junction bases with no gene match: 10. In germline, CDR1 is MNHNS, CDR2 SASEGT. The CDR3 loop reads CASSVQVAGFQETQYF. The CDR3 DNA sequence: TGTGCCAGCAGCGTGCAGGTAGCGGGGTTCCAAGAGACCCAGTACTTC.

This clonotype appeared a single time. The chain has TRBV30 and TRBJ2-1; 7 bases agree with TRBD1. V dropped 8 bases and J dropped 10; count of bases not matched to a gene: 14. Germline V gene data show CDR1 as GTSNPN and CDR2 as SVGIG (reference sequence). The CDR3 has 13 amino acids. DNA of the CDR3: TGTGCCCTGTCGGGGCAGGGGGTTGGGGAGCAGTTCTTC. Its translation is CALSGQGVGEQFF.

The chain employs TRBV6-2 or TRBV6-3 and TRBJ2-1; 14 bases line up with TRBD2. V lost 6 bases to trimming and J lost 7 bases; unmatched junction nucleotides: 11. Looked up from germline, CDR1 is MNHEY and CDR2 is SVGEGT. CDR3 length: 17 amino acids. Written as DNA, the CDR3 is TGTGCCAGCAGGCCGTCCGGGACTAGCGGGAGTATGAATGAGCAGTTCTTC. Its protein is CASRPSGTSGSMNEQFF.

This chain links TRBV5-1 with TRBJ2-1, with TRBD2 matching over 16 bases. Germline V gene lookup returns CDR1 SGHRS and CDR2 YFSETQ. The CDR3 sequence is 20 residues long. V dropped 3 bases and J dropped 0; count of bases not matched to a gene: 9. The CDR3 loop is CASSSGLAGGLNSSYNEQFF. The CDR3 DNA reads TGCGCCAGCAGCTCGGGACTAGCGGGAGGGCTCAACAGCTCCTACAATGAGCAGTTCTTC.

The rearrangement links TRBV2 to TRBJ2-7; 13 bases align to TRBD2. The V gene's germline CDR1 is SNHLY and CDR2 FYNNEI. The CDR3 runs to 13 residues. Trimming at V came to 9 bases and at J to 9 bases, leaving 8 bases not matched to a gene. CDR3 nucleotide sequence: TGTGCCAGTACTAGCGGGAGGGCCTCGATGCAGTACTTC. Translated, it gives CASTSGRASMQYF. Complete variable domain (other parts from reference TRBV2 and TRBJ2-7): EPEVTQTPSHQVTQMGQEVILRCVPISNHLYFYWYRQILGQKVEFLVSFYNNEISEKSEIFDDQFSVERPDGSNFTLKIRSTKLEDSAMYFCASTSGRASMQYFGPGTRLTVT.

The chain is built from TRBV3-1 and TRBJ2-1, with TRBD2 matching 7 bases. V trimming: 5 bases; J trimming: 4 bases; junction bases outside the gene matches: 14. This CDR3 has 17 amino acids. Per the germline V gene, CDR1 is LGHDT and CDR2 is YNNKEL (reference sequence). The CDR3 loop is CASSSRRRLAEYNEQFF. The CDR3 DNA follows: TGTGCCAGCAGCTCCCGTAGGCGTCTAGCGGAATACAATGAGCAGTTCTTC.

The chain combines TRBV2 with TRBJ2-1, with a possible D match to TRBD2 (6 bases). This CDR3 has 16 amino acids. Looked up from germline, CDR1 is SNHLY and CDR2 is FYNNEI. Trimming removed 5 bases at V and 6 bases at J, with 20 bases between. This CDR3 is CASSIPDRGMINEQFF. In nucleotides, the CDR3 is TGTGCCAGCAGTATCCCAGACCGCGGGATGATCAATGAGCAGTTCTTC.

V gene TRBV12-3 or TRBV12-4 combines with J gene TRBJ2-2, with 10 bases matching TRBD1. Trimming cost V 6 bases and J 4 bases; bases outside gene matches: 8. The CDR3 length is 16 residues. The CDR3 reads CASRRQGARGTGELFF. The CDR3, as DNA: TGTGCCAGCAGGCGACAGGGGGCAAGGGGCACCGGGGAGCTGTTTTTT.

The V gene is TRBV4-2, the J gene TRBJ1-2; D gene unclear. Germline assignment: CDR1 LGHNA and CDR2 YNFKEQ. The CDR3 extends over 16 amino acids. The ends were cut back, 1 base at V and 3 bases at J, with 15 bases in the middle. Here the CDR3 reads CASSQGRTQADYGYTF. The CDR3 DNA sequence: TGTGCCAGCAGCCAAGGTAGGACGCAAGCGGACTATGGCTACACCTTC.

This chain connects TRBV3-1 to TRBJ1-6; a possible D gene is TRBD1 (6 bases). Trimming stripped 0 bases from V and 7 bases from J, with 10 bases between. Germline values: CDR1 LGHDT, CDR2 YNNKEL (reference sequence). This CDR3 comprises 15 residues. CDR3: CASSQETGGNSPLHF. CDR3 sequence (DNA): TGTGCCAGCAGCCAAGAGACAGGTGGAAATTCACCCCTCCACTTT.

This clonotype was found a few times. The chain has TRBV2 and TRBJ2-1; TRBD1 aligns across 10 bases. Germline assignment: CDR1 SNHLY and CDR2 FYNNEI. The CDR3 totals 11 residues. Germline trimming cut 9 bases from V and 7 bases from J; bases unmatched to any gene: 0. The CDR3 reads CARGQGNEQFF. Written as DNA, the CDR3 is TGTGCCAGGGGACAGGGGAATGAGCAGTTCTTC.

The chain links TRBV5-1 to TRBJ2-5; TRBD1 is a possible D gene (6 bases). The CDR3 loop spans 13 amino acids. V lost 3 bases, J lost 5 bases, and 11 bases lay in between. The germline V gene has CDR1 SGHRS and CDR2 YFSETQ. The CDR3 DNA sequence: TGCGCCAGCAGCTCAGGGGATGGCGAGACCCAGTACTTC. Its translation: CASSSGDGETQYF.

The V gene is TRBV5-1, the J gene TRBJ2-7, with TRBD1 matching 7 bases. The junction had 7 bases not matched to a gene; V was cut back by 5 bases and J by 2 bases. This CDR3 is 14 amino acids long. Germline V lookup: CDR1 SGHRS, CDR2 YFSETQ. The CDR3 sequence is CASRSGTATYEQYF. The CDR3 DNA is TGCGCCAGCAGATCCGGGACAGCAACCTACGAGCAGTACTTC.